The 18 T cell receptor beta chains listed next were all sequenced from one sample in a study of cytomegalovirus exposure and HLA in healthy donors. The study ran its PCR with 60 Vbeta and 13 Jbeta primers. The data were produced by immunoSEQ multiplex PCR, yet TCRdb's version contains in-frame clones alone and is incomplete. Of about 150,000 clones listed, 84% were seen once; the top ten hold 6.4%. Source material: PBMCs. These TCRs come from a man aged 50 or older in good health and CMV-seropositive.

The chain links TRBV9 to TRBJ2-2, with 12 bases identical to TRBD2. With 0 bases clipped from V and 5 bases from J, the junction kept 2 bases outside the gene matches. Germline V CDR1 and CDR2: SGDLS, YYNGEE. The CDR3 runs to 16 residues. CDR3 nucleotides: TGTGCCAGCAGCGTAGGTCTAGCGGGAGGGACCGGGGAGCTGTTTTTT. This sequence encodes CASSVGLAGGTGELFF.

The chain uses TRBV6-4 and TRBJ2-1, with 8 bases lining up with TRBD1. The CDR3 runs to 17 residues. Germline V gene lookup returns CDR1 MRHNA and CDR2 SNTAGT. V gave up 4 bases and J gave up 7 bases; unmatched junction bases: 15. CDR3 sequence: CASSVPGQDSAPNEQFF. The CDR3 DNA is TGTGCCAGCAGTGTCCCGGGACAGGATTCCGCTCCTAATGAGCAGTTCTTC.

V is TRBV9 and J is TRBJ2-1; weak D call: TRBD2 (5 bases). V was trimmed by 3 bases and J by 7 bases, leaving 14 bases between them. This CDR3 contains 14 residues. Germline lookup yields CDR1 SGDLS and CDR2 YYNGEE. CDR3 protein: CASSAFRGKNEQFF. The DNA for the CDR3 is TGTGCCAGCAGCGCCTTCCGGGGAAAAAATGAGCAGTTCTTC.

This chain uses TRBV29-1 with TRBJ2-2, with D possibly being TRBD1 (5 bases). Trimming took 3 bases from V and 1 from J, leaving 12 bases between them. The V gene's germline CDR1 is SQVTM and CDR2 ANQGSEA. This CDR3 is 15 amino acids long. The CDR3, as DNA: TGCAGCGTTGATAGTGGGGCGAGGAACACCGGGGAGCTGTTTTTT. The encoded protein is CSVDSGARNTGELFF.

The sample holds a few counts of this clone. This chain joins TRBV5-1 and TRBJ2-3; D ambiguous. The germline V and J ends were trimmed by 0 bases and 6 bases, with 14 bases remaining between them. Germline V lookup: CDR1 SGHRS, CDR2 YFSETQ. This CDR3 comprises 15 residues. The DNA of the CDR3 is TGCGCCAGCAGCTTGGTCGGTCAGGCCACCGATACGCAGTATTTT. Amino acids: CASSLVGQATDTQYF.

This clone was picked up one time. CDR3 sequence (DNA): TGTGCCAGCATAAGCCTCAACGGAGACACTGAAGCTTTCTTT. Protein: CASISLNGDTEAFF. The chain employs TRBV5-6 and TRBJ1-1; D is ambiguous. V was clipped by 6 bases and J by 3 bases, with 15 bases between them. CDR1 SGHDT and CDR2 YYEEEE come from the germline V gene. This CDR3 region has 14 residues. The complete variable domain, with remaining parts taken from reference TRBV5-6 and TRBJ1-1, reads DAGVTQSPTHLIKTRGQQVTLRCSPKSGHDTVSWYQQALGQGPQFIFQYYEEEERQRGNFPDRFSGHQFPNYSSELNVNALLLGDSALYLCASISLNGDTEAFFGQGTRLTVV.

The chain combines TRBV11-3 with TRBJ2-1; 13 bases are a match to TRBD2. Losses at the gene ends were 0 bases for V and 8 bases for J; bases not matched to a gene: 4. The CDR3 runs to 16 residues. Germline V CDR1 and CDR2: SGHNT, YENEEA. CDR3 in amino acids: CASSLEGTSGTHEQFF. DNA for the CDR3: TGTGCCAGCAGCTTAGAGGGGACTAGCGGGACTCATGAGCAGTTCTTC.

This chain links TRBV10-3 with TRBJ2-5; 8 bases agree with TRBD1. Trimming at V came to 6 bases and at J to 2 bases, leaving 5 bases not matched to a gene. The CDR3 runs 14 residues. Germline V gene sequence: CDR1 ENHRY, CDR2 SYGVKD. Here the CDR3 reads CAISSGQGQETQYF. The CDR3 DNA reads TGTGCCATCAGCTCTGGACAGGGACAAGAGACCCAGTACTTC.

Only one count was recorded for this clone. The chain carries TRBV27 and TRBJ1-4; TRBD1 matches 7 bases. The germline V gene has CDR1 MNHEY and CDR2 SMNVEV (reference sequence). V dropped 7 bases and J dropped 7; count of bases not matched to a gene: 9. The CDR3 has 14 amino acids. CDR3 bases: TGTGCCAGCACTCCGACAGGGAACCCTGAAAAACTGTTTTTT. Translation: CASTPTGNPEKLFF.

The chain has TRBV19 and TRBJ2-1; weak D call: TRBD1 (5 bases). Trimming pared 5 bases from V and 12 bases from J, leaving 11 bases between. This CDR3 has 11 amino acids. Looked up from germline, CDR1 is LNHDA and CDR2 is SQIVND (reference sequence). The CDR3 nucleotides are TGTGCCAGTAGTGGGGCAGGGCCGCAGTTCTTC. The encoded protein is CASSGAGPQFF.

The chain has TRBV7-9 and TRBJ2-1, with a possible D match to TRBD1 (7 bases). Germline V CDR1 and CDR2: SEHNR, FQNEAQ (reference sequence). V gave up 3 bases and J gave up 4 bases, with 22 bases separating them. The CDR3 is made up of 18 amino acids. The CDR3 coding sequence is TGTGCCAGCAGCTTTGACTCAACCCAGGGGGGAGTTTACAATGAGCAGTTCTTC. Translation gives CASSFDSTQGGVYNEQFF.

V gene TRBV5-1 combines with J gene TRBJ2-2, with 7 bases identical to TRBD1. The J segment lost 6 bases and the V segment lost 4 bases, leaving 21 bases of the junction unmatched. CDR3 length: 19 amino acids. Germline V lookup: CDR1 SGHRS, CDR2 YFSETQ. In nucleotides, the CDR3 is TGCGCCAGCAGCATCCGGGACAGCTTAACCCTCGTGGTCCCCGGGGAGCTGTTTTTT. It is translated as CASSIRDSLTLVVPGELFF.

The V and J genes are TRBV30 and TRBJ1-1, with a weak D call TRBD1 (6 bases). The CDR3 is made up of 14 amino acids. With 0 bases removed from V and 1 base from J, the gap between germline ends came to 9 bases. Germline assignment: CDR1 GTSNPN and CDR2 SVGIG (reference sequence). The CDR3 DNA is TGTGCCTGGAGTGTACTGGACAGGAACACTGAAGCTTTCTTT. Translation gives CAWSVLDRNTEAFF.

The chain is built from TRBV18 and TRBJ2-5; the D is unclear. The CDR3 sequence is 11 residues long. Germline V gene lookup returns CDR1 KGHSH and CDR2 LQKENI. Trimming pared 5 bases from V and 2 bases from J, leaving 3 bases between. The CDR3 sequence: CASSSQETQYF. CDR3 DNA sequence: TGTGCCAGCTCATCTCAAGAGACCCAGTACTTC.

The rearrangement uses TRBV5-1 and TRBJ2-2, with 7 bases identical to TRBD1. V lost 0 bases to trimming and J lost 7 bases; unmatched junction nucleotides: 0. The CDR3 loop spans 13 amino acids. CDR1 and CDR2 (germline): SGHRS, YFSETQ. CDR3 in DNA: TGCGCCAGCAGCTTGGGGACAGGCGGGGAGCTGTTTTTT. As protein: CASSLGTGGELFF.

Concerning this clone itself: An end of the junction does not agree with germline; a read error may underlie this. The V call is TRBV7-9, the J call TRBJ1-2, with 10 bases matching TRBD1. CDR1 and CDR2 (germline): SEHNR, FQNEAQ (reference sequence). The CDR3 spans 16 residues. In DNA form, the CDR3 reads TGTTCCAGCAGCTTTACCGGGACAGGGGCTAACTATGGCTACACCTTC. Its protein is CSSSFTGTGANYGYTF.

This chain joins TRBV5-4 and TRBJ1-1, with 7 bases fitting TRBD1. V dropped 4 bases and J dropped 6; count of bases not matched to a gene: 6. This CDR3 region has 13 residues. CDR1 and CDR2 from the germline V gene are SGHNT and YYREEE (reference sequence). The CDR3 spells CASSEGQRPEAFF. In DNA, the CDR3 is TGTGCCAGCAGCGAGGGACAGCGACCTGAAGCTTTCTTT.

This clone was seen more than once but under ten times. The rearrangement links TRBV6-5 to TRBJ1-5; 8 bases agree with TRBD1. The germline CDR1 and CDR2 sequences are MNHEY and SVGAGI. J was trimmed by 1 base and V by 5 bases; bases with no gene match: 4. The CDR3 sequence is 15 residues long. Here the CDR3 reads CASSPQGASNQPQHF. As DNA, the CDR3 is TGTGCCAGCAGTCCTCAGGGGGCGAGCAATCAGCCCCAGCATTTT.